One and the same sample provided the 22 T cell receptor beta chains below, sequenced in a study of T cell repertoires and HLA-DP antigens. The repertoire was sequenced with immunoSEQ multiplex PCR; TCRdb's copy has only in-frame clones and lacks some. The table has 90,000 to 130,000 clones, 80% to 95% seen once. The antigens of these receptors remain unknown. Sequencing used CD4+ T cells from PBMCs. Receptor source: a young woman in good health and CMV-seronegative.

The chain has TRBV7-6 and TRBJ2-3; TRBD2 is a possible D gene (5 bases). V was trimmed by 3 bases and J by 5 bases, leaving 12 bases between them. The length of the CDR3 is 14 residues. Germline CDR1 is SGHVS and CDR2 is FNYEAQ. The DNA of the CDR3 is TGTGCCAGCAGCTTTACTCACGGGGTAGATACGCAGTATTTT. Encoded protein: CASSFTHGVDTQYF.

The rearrangement links TRBV2 to TRBJ1-5, with D uncertain. Trimming shortened V by 3 bases and J by 4 bases, and 7 bases separated the two germline ends. Germline V CDR1 and CDR2: SNHLY, FYNNEI. The length of the CDR3 is 13 residues. CDR3 sequence reads: CASSESRNQPQHF. The DNA for the CDR3 is TGTGCCAGCAGTGAGAGTCGGAATCAGCCCCAGCATTTT.

This chain links TRBV30 with TRBJ2-5; 7 positions match TRBD2. Per the germline V gene, CDR1 is GTSNPN and CDR2 is SVGIG (reference sequence). Trimming took 8 bases from V and 7 from J; bases not matched to a gene: 10. The CDR3 loop spans 12 amino acids. CDR3 nucleotides: TGTGCCGACTCGCAGGGCGGGGGGACCCAGTACTTC. Translated: CADSQGGGTQYF.

This clone was counted a single time. The chain joins TRBV5-1 to TRBJ2-3; 12 bases fit TRBD2. Germline V lookup: CDR1 SGHRS, CDR2 YFSETQ. V lost 4 bases, J lost 2 bases, and 5 bases stayed unmatched. The CDR3 consists of 16 residues. The CDR3: CASSPTSGRATDTQYF. For the CDR3, the DNA is TGCGCCAGCAGCCCGACTAGCGGGAGAGCCACAGATACGCAGTATTTT.

The chain is built from TRBV6-5 and TRBJ1-3; no firm D call. The V gene's germline CDR1 is MNHEY and CDR2 SVGAGI. Trimming removed 2 bases at V and 2 bases at J, with 10 bases between. The CDR3 runs 15 residues. The CDR3 DNA sequence: TGTGCCAGCAGTTACGGTCAAAGCACTGGAAACACCATATATTTT. Translation gives CASSYGQSTGNTIYF.

This clone was seen a single time. The chain joins TRBV5-4 to TRBJ2-1; 10 nucleotides agree with TRBD2. CDR1 and CDR2 from the germline V gene are SGHNT and YYREEE (reference sequence). This CDR3 has 16 residues. V trimming: 3 bases; J trimming: 0 bases; junction bases outside the gene matches: 3. The CDR3 sequence is CASSSSSGSSYNEQFF. The CDR3 DNA sequence: TGTGCCAGCAGCTCCTCTAGCGGGAGCTCCTACAATGAGCAGTTCTTC.

The V gene is TRBV28, the J gene TRBJ1-2; 8 bases align to TRBD1. Per germline, CDR1 MDHEN and CDR2 SYDVKM. The CDR3 covers 15 residues. Trimming took 10 bases from V and 4 from J; bases not matched to a gene: 14. The CDR3 loop is CATIKDRVAGYGYTF. In nucleotides, the CDR3 is TGTGCCACCATCAAGGACAGGGTCGCTGGCTATGGCTACACCTTC.

The genes are TRBV5-1 and TRBJ1-1; tentative D call: TRBD1 (5 bases). Germline CDR1 is SGHRS and CDR2 is YFSETQ. The CDR3 has 12 amino acids. Trimming stripped 0 bases from V and 7 bases from J, with 7 bases between. The CDR3 protein is CASSLGGVEAFF. CDR3 bases: TGCGCCAGCAGCTTGGGAGGGGTTGAAGCTTTCTTT.

This chain uses TRBV7-9 with TRBJ2-6; a possible D gene is TRBD1 (7 bases). CDR3 size: 16 residues. Germline assignment: CDR1 SEHNR and CDR2 FQNEAQ (reference sequence). V lost 5 bases and J lost 3, with 14 bases in between. CDR3 loop: CASSPRQGLGANVLTF. The CDR3 DNA reads TGTGCCAGCAGCCCGCGACAGGGACTTGGGGCCAACGTCCTGACTTTC.

Comment on this clone: The same CDR3 also results from other DNA sequences found in this sample. The rearrangement links TRBV7-3 to TRBJ2-2; D is unresolved. The CDR3 sequence is 13 residues long. Trimming shortened V by 3 bases and J by 0 bases, and 2 bases separated the two germline ends. Germline V gives CDR1 SGHTA, CDR2 FQGTGA. CDR3 sequence: CASSLTNTGELFF. The CDR3 DNA sequence: TGTGCCAGCAGCTTGACGAACACCGGGGAGCTGTTTTTT.

This clone was recorded only once. This chain joins TRBV6-5 and TRBJ2-1; D is tentatively TRBD1 or TRBD2 (5 bases each). The V end was cut by 6 bases, the J end by 1 base, with 13 bases between. Germline V gene lookup returns CDR1 MNHEY and CDR2 SVGAGI. This CDR3 has 15 amino acids. CDR3 bases: TGTGCCAGCAGATCTAGGGGAGCATCCTACAATGAGCAGTTCTTC. Its protein is CASRSRGASYNEQFF.

The chain couples TRBV28 to TRBJ1-4, with TRBD1 as a possible D gene (6 bases). The CDR3 is 14 amino acids. The V gene lost 6 bases and the J gene lost 8 bases, with 16 bases spanning the gap. The germline CDR1 and CDR2 sequences are MDHEN and SYDVKM. As DNA, the CDR3 is TGTGCCAGCAGCCTCGGACATAGGGGGGAAAAACTGTTTTTT. As protein: CASSLGHRGEKLFF.

This clone is a singleton in its sample. This rearrangement joins TRBV7-9 to TRBJ2-1; D is unresolved. Trimming cost V 5 bases and J 3 bases, with 11 bases left between them. Germline lookup yields CDR1 SEHNR and CDR2 FQNEAQ (reference sequence). CDR3 length equals 14 residues. The CDR3 protein is CASSRSGLYNEQFF. The CDR3 DNA sequence: TGTGCCAGCAGCCGGTCGGGTCTCTACAATGAGCAGTTCTTC.

This chain connects TRBV2 to TRBJ1-5; 11 positions match TRBD1. CDR1 and CDR2 (germline): SNHLY, FYNNEI. Trimming removed 6 bases from V and 2 bases from J; junction bases left unmatched: 6. This CDR3 region has 16 residues. CDR3 nucleotide sequence: TGTGCCAGCAGGGACAGGGGGCGCGTGCGCAATCAGCCCCAGCATTTT. Its protein is CASRDRGRVRNQPQHF. Full variable domain (remainder filled in from reference TRBV2 and TRBJ1-5): EPEVTQTPSHQVTQMGQEVILRCVPISNHLYFYWYRQILGQKVEFLVSFYNNEISEKSEIFDDQFSVERPDGSNFTLKIRSTKLEDSAMYFCASRDRGRVRNQPQHFGDGTRLSIL.

V and J are TRBV7-3 and TRBJ2-1; D is undetermined. The germline gives CDR1 SGHTA, CDR2 FQGTGA. Between the trimmed V and J ends, which lost 2 bases and 4 bases, there was a span of 6 bases. The CDR3 runs to 13 residues. Written as DNA, the CDR3 is TGTGCCAGCAGCTTATCACTGTACAATGAGCAGTTCTTC. This sequence encodes CASSLSLYNEQFF. Complete variable domain (other parts from reference TRBV7-3 and TRBJ2-1): GAGVSQTPSNKVTEKGKYVELRCDPISGHTALYWYRQSLGQGPEFLIYFQGTGAADDSGLPNDRFFAVRPEGSVSTLKIQRTERGDSAVYLCASSLSLYNEQFFGPGTRLTVL.

Only one count was recorded for this clone. The rearrangement joins TRBV6-5 to TRBJ2-7, with TRBD2 matching 8 bases. Germline CDR1 MNHEY, CDR2 SVGAGI. The ends lost 7 bases at V and 7 bases at J; junction bases unmatched: 15. This CDR3 spans 15 amino acids. The CDR3 bases are TGTGCCAGCACCCCCGGGGGGGGCTTTTTGGGGGAGCAGTACTTC. As protein: CASTPGGGFLGEQYF.

This sequence joins TRBV28 and TRBJ2-1; D may correspond to TRBD1 or TRBD2 (5 bases each). Germline V lookup: CDR1 MDHEN, CDR2 SYDVKM. This CDR3 comprises 14 residues. Trimming cost V 6 bases and J 4 bases, with 13 bases left between them. As DNA, the CDR3 is TGTGCCAGCAGGGGGGTTCCGGTTTACAATGAGCAGTTCTTC. It codes for CASRGVPVYNEQFF.

CDR3 DNA: TGCAGTGCTAGAGTTCGGGACGAGCAGTACTTC. It is translated as CSARVRDEQYF. This sequence joins TRBV20-1 and TRBJ2-7; D remains ambiguous. The germline gives CDR1 DFQATT, CDR2 SNEGSKA (reference sequence). V lost 1 base to trimming and J lost 5 bases, with 6 bases between them. CDR3 size: 11 residues.

The chain is built from TRBV28 and TRBJ2-1; 8 bases align to TRBD2. CDR3 length equals 14 residues. The germline V gene has CDR1 MDHEN and CDR2 SYDVKM. With 1 base clipped from V and 14 bases from J, the junction kept 10 bases outside the gene matches. CDR3 coding DNA: TGTGCCAGCAGTTTATTGGGTAGCGGGGCCGAGGAGTTCTTC. It codes for CASSLLGSGAEEFF.

This chain uses TRBV6-6 with TRBJ1-4; D is possibly TRBD1 (6 bases). The V gene's germline CDR1 is MNHNY and CDR2 SVGAGI (reference sequence). The CDR3 has 15 amino acids. V lost 2 bases and J 8 bases, leaving 15 bases between the germline ends. The CDR3 DNA follows: TGTGCCAGCAGTTACCCGGGGGCGGGTAAAGAAAAACTGTTTTTT. Translated, it gives CASSYPGAGKEKLFF.

The chain couples TRBV7-3 to TRBJ2-1; TRBD1 might be the D (6 bases). V was trimmed by 3 bases and J by 6 bases, leaving 12 bases between them. The CDR3 has 14 residues. Germline V gives CDR1 SGHTA, CDR2 FQGTGA. The CDR3 loop is CASSFRGGVNEQFF. The CDR3 DNA reads as TGTGCCAGCAGCTTTCGAGGGGGTGTCAATGAGCAGTTCTTC. The entire variable domain, with the rest obtained from reference TRBV7-3 and TRBJ2-1, is as follows: GAGVSQTPSNKVTEKGKYVELRCDPISGHTALYWYRQSLGQGPEFLIYFQGTGAADDSGLPNDRFFAVRPEGSVSTLKIQRTERGDSAVYLCASSFRGGVNEQFFGPGTRLTVL.

The chain joins TRBV6-1 to TRBJ1-5; TRBD1 matches 7 bases. Germline lookup yields CDR1 MNHNS and CDR2 SASEGT. With 6 bases clipped from V and 7 bases from J, the junction kept 9 bases outside the gene matches. The CDR3 has 14 amino acids. The CDR3 loop is CASSNRGLGQPQHF. CDR3 in DNA: TGTGCCAGCAGCAACAGGGGATTAGGACAGCCCCAGCATTTT.